A selection of T cell receptor beta chains follows, all from one sample in a study of T cell changes during pregnancy in multiple sclerosis. Here immunoSEQ multiplex PCR was the method, and the copy in TCRdb shows in-frame clones only, minus some. The repertoire consists of 45,000 to 60,000 clones, with around 93% occurring once and the leading ten covering about 1.9%. The starting material was peripheral blood, obtained in the second trimester of pregnancy. Receptor source: a female donor with multiple sclerosis, enrolled in a pregnancy study. CDR3s include the opening cysteine and the closing phenylalanine or tryptophan. A D gene is named only where the DNA matches it firmly. Expanded clones are given a class, and other clones once, few, many or no size at all.

D gene	clone size	V gene	J gene	CDR3 DNA	CDR3 protein
TRBD1	-	TRBV19	TRBJ2-3	TGTGCCAGTACCAGGACGGGACAGACTAGCACAGATACGCAGTATTTT	CASTRTGQTSTDTQYF
TRBD2	-	TRBV2	TRBJ2-7	TGTGCCAGCAGTGGGAAGACTAGCGGGAGCACTTTCTACGAGCAGTACTTC	CASSGKTSGSTFYEQYF
-	-	TRBV11-3	TRBJ1-5	TGTGCCAGCAGCCTATTCGGGGACACTAATCAGCCCCAGCATTTT	CASSLFGDTNQPQHF
TRBD2	-	TRBV7-2	TRBJ2-1	TGTGCCAGCAGCTTGGGGACTAGCGGGGGCTACAATGAGCAGTTCTTC	CASSLGTSGGYNEQFF
TRBD2	-	TRBV6-5	TRBJ2-5	TGTGCCAGCAGTTACGTACTAGCGGGAGGGAAAGAGACCCAGTACTTC	CASSYVLAGGKETQYF
-	-	TRBV11-2	TRBJ2-3	TGTGCCAGCCGAGAGAAGCGGCTTAGCACAGATACGCAGTATTTT	CASREKRLSTDTQYF
TRBD2	once	TRBV7-2	TRBJ2-1	TGTGCCAGCAGCGCTACTAGCGGCGATGAGCAGTTCTTC	CASSATSGDEQFF
-	few	TRBV18	TRBJ1-1	TGTGCCAGCTCAACACGCAGGGGTGAGAACACTGAAGCTTTCTTT	CASSTRRGENTEAFF
TRBD2	-	TRBV11-2	TRBJ2-1	TGTGCCAGCAGCTCTCTAGCGGGAGGGCAGGGTGAGCAGTTCTTC	CASSSLAGGQGEQFF
-	-	TRBV5-4	TRBJ2-5	TGTGCCAGCAGCTTACGGACTGGCCAAGAGACCCAGTACTTC	CASSLRTGQETQYF
TRBD2	-	TRBV5-1	TRBJ2-5	TGCGCCAGCAGCTTGGCCCGGGGGGGTAAGGGAGAGACCCAGTACTTC	CASSLARGGKGETQYF
TRBD2	-	TRBV7-9	TRBJ2-1	TGTGCCAGCAGCCTCGCCAGCGGGGGCGTTGAGCAGTTCTTC	CASSLASGGVEQFF
-	-	TRBV19	TRBJ1-1	TGTGCCAGTAGTATTTTAAACAGAGAAGCTTTCTTT	CASSILNREAFF
-	-	TRBV2	TRBJ1-1	TGTGCCCAAAGGCGGAATTTGAACACTGAAGCTTTCTTT	CAQRRNLNTEAFF
TRBD2	-	TRBV7-6	TRBJ2-3	TGTGCCAGCAGCTTCTGGCGGGAGGGTCACTCGGATACGCAGTATTTT	CASSFWREGHSDTQYF
TRBD2	-	TRBV15	TRBJ2-1	TGTGCCACCAGCCGTCGTGGAGCGGGAGCTGCCTACAATGAGCAGTTCTTC	CATSRRGAGAAYNEQFF
-	-	TRBV4-3	TRBJ2-1	TGCGCCAGCAGCCAAGTGGGAGGCCTTGTGGTTGAGCAGTTCTTC	CASSQVGGLVVEQFF
TRBD2	-	TRBV5-8	TRBJ2-3	TGTGCCAGCAGGGCCATGGGAGCGGGGCTCACAGATACGCAGTATTTT	CASRAMGAGLTDTQYF
-	-	TRBV27	TRBJ2-5	TGTGCCAGCAGTTTAGCGGTCCAAGAGACCCAGTACTTC	CASSLAVQETQYF
-	-	TRBV4-3	TRBJ2-1	TGCGCCAGCAGCCAAGACGGAGGAAACAATGAGCAGTTCTTC	CASSQDGGNNEQFF
TRBD1	-	TRBV30	TRBJ1-4	TGTGCCTCGGAGACAAAGGGGGCGGGTAATGAAAAACTGTTTTTT	CASETKGAGNEKLFF
TRBD2	-	TRBV13	TRBJ2-1	TGTGCCAGCAGCAGGGGACTAGCGGGAGAGAATGAGCAGTTCTTC	CASSRGLAGENEQFF
TRBD1	-	TRBV13	TRBJ2-6	TGTGCCAGCAGCCGCAACAGGGGAGCTGGGGCCAACGTCCTGACTTTC	CASSRNRGAGANVLTF
TRBD2	once	TRBV18	TRBJ2-1	TGTGCCAGCTCTCTTGCTAGCGGAGACTACAATGAGCAGTTCTTC	CASSLASGDYNEQFF
TRBD1	-	TRBV29-1	TRBJ1-2	TGCAGCGTCCGACAGGGGGCGTCCTATGGCTACACCTTC	CSVRQGASYGYTF
TRBD2	-	TRBV19	TRBJ2-7	TGTGCCAGTAGTATAGCGGGAGGGCCACACGAGCAGTACTTC	CASSIAGGPHEQYF
TRBD1	-	TRBV5-6	TRBJ2-7	TGTGCCAGCAGCTTGGCGGGGACAGGGGGAATGGGGACGTACTTC	CASSLAGTGGMGTYF
TRBD1	-	TRBV14	TRBJ1-2	TGTGCCAGCAGCCAATCCGCGGGATACAGGGGTGGTAACGATGGCTACACCTTC	CASSQSAGYRGGNDGYTF
TRBD1	-	TRBV5-4	TRBJ2-2	TGTGCCAGCAGCTTGGGCGGACAGGGATCCGGGGAGCTGTTTTTT	CASSLGGQGSGELFF
TRBD1	-	TRBV7-9	TRBJ2-7	TGTGCCAGCAGCTTGGGGACAGGAGTCGGCGAGCAGTACTTC	CASSLGTGVGEQYF
-	-	TRBV15	TRBJ1-5	TGTGCCACCAGCAGAGACTACAATCAGCCCCAGCATTTT	CATSRDYNQPQHF
TRBD2	-	TRBV30	TRBJ2-3	TGTGCCTGGAGTTTAGGTAGCGGGAGGGCAGGGGCAGATACGCAGTATTTT	CAWSLGSGRAGADTQYF
TRBD1	once	TRBV15	TRBJ1-1	TGTGCCACCAGCGGACAGGGGAGGTACGCTGAAGCTTTCTTT	CATSGQGRYAEAFF
-	once	TRBV7-6	TRBJ1-1	TGTGCCAGCAGCCCTAATGGGGAGCTGAACACTGAAGCTTTCTTT	CASSPNGELNTEAFF
-	once	TRBV10-2	TRBJ2-7	TGCGCCAGCAGTGATCGTCACCGGGACACCTCCTACGAGCAGTACTTC	CASSDRHRDTSYEQYF
-	-	TRBV5-1	TRBJ2-7	TGCGCCAGCAGCTTGAATATAGCCTACGAGCAGTACTTC	CASSLNIAYEQYF
TRBD1	-	TRBV14	TRBJ2-7	TGTGCCAGCAGCCAAGGAGGGGGCGTCTCCTACGAGCAGTACTTC	CASSQGGGVSYEQYF
TRBD2	-	TRBV7-3	TRBJ2-1	TGTGCCAGCAGCTTAACTGATGTGGGAGGGCCGGGGAATGAGCAGTTCTTC	CASSLTDVGGPGNEQFF
TRBD2	-	TRBV7-8	TRBJ2-7	TGTGCCAGCAGCTCAGGACTAGCGGGAGTATACGAGCAGTACTTC	CASSSGLAGVYEQYF
-	-	TRBV29-1	TRBJ2-3	TGCAGCGTTGTCGGTGAGAGTACAGATACGCAGTATTTT	CSVVGESTDTQYF
-	-	TRBV7-9	TRBJ2-7	TGTGCCAGCAATCATGAAAGGAGCGAGCAGTACTTC	CASNHERSEQYF
TRBD2	-	TRBV4-3	TRBJ2-5	TGCGCCAGCAGCCAACTTCCCCAGGAGGCTAGCGGGAATAGGACATGGACCCAGTACTTC	CASSQLPQEASGNRTWTQYF
TRBD1	once	TRBV7-2	TRBJ1-3	TGTGCCAGCAGCCCCCAGACAGGGTCAGGAAACACCATATATTTT	CASSPQTGSGNTIYF
TRBD1	-	TRBV18	TRBJ1-1	TGTGCCAGCTCACCACCTAAAGGGACAGGGGTGAACACTGAAGCTTTCTTT	CASSPPKGTGVNTEAFF
-	-	TRBV19	TRBJ1-5	TGTGCCAGTAGTATAGGCCGGAGGCTTAGCAATCAGCCCCAGCATTTT	CASSIGRRLSNQPQHF
-	-	TRBV6-5	TRBJ2-1	TGTGCCAGCAATACGCTAGCAGGCTACAATGAGCAGTTCTTC	CASNTLAGYNEQFF
TRBD1	-	TRBV9	TRBJ2-7	TGTGCCAGCAGCCCAGAGAGGAGGACAGGGTCACATGAGCAGTACTTC	CASSPERRTGSHEQYF
TRBD1	-	TRBV5-6	TRBJ2-3	TGTGCCAGCAGCTTAGGGACAGGACACTCCACAGATACGCAGTATTTT	CASSLGTGHSTDTQYF